This T cell receptor (beta chain) was found in a study of blood T cell repertoires in COVID-19. Study-wide background: There were acute and convalescent COVID-19 samples, and they came from the United States, Italy and Spain. Sources were T cells, B-cell-depleted T cells, or PBMCs; the material itself was cDNA or gDNA.

In the source study's methods: The authors estimated nucleated cell counts from reference gene primer amplification. TCRdb's copy holds only in-frame clones and misses some; the assay was immunoSEQ multiplex PCR. V, J and clone size are those of that table, while D and trimming were read from the DNA. The table includes 84,000 or so clones, about 83% detected once. The CDR3 has 15 amino acids. Germline V gene lookup returns CDR1 MNHEY and CDR2 SVGEGT. The trim removed 6 bases at V and 0 bases at J, leaving 7 bases unmatched. V usage is TRBV6-2 or TRBV6-3 and J usage is TRBJ2-7; the match to TRBD1 covers 8 bases. This clonotype was sampled from a woman of 80 years or more with acute or convalescent COVID-19. The sequenced material came from peripheral blood. CDR3 in DNA: TGTGCCAGCAGATACGGGACAGGTGCCTCCTACGAGCAGTACTTC. It translates to CASRYGTGASYEQYF.